The 19 T cell receptor beta chains presented below share a single source sample, sequenced in a study of cytomegalovirus exposure and HLA in healthy donors (TCRdb year 2017). Library preparation was by the immunoSEQ multiplex PCR assay. The multiplex PCR relied on a mix of 60 forward primers for TCR Vbeta segments and 13 reverse primers for TCR Jbeta segments. In TCRdb, the immuneACCESS table is reduced to in-frame sequences with V and J assigned. These tables do not hold every clone; where another copy was compared, an unresolved V gene accounts for under half, and the others remain unexplained. This sample has approximately 190,000 clones in its table, and 65% to 85% of those were observed once. Approximately 3.8% of the sample is taken by the ten largest. The sequenced material came from PBMCs. These receptors were collected from a man aged 50 or older in good health and CMV-seronegative.

The V and J genes are TRBV29-1 and TRBJ1-4; possibly TRBD1 for D (6 bases). The CDR3 sequence is 12 residues long. V lost 7 bases and J lost 8, with 14 bases in between. The germline gives CDR1 SQVTM, CDR2 ANQGSEA. The CDR3 nucleotides are TGCAGCGGAGGGGGGGCCGCGGAAAAACTGTTTTTT. Encoded protein: CSGGGAAEKLFF.

The genes are TRBV7-8 and TRBJ1-1; possible D gene TRBD1, 6 bases. The CDR3 is 14 amino acids. Deletions cut 3 bases from V and 5 bases from J, with 13 bases between. The germline CDR1 and CDR2 sequences are SGHVS and FQNEAQ. The CDR3 spells CASSFAGVGTEAFF. The CDR3 nucleotides are TGTGCCAGCAGCTTCGCAGGGGTCGGTACTGAAGCTTTCTTT. The variable domain in full, with the rest retrieved from reference TRBV7-8 and TRBJ1-1, is GAGVSQSPRYKVAKRGQDVALRCDPISGHVSLFWYQQALGQGPEFLTYFQNEAQLDKSGLPSDRFFAERPEGSVSTLKIQRTQQEDSAVYLCASSFAGVGTEAFFGQGTRLTVV.

The chain joins TRBV30 to TRBJ2-7; the match to TRBD1 covers 8 bases. The CDR3 length is 12 residues. Trimming took 2 bases from V and 6 from J; bases not matched to a gene: 3. Germline V CDR1 and CDR2: GTSNPN, SVGIG (reference sequence). The CDR3 DNA reads TGTGCCTGGAGTCCGACAGGGGCCGAGCAGTACTTC. This sequence encodes CAWSPTGAEQYF.

The J gene is TRBJ1-1, the V gene TRBV5-4; TRBD1 matches 9 bases. This CDR3 contains 14 residues. Per the germline V gene, CDR1 is SGHNT and CDR2 is YYREEE (reference sequence). V shed 6 bases and J 3 bases; nucleotides not matched to a gene: 6. DNA of the CDR3: TGTGCCAGCACTCAGGACAGGGGAGACACTGAAGCTTTCTTT. This codes for CASTQDRGDTEAFF.

V usage is TRBV2 and J usage is TRBJ2-2; 9 positions match TRBD2. Per germline, CDR1 SNHLY and CDR2 FYNNEI. V was clipped by 2 bases and J by 7 bases; unmatched bases: 5. The CDR3 covers 15 residues. In nucleotides, the CDR3 is TGTGCCAGCAGTGAACGAGGCGGGGGGGGCGGGGAGCTGTTTTTT. This gives the protein CASSERGGGGGELFF.

The chain links TRBV5-6 to TRBJ2-1; 12 bases line up with TRBD2. The CDR3 has 16 residues. Trimming at V came to 8 bases and at J to 4 bases, leaving 10 bases not matched to a gene. Germline V gene data show CDR1 as SGHDT and CDR2 as YYEEEE. CDR3 coding DNA: TGTGCCAGTTCGACTAGCGGGGGTACTATATACAATGAGCAGTTCTTC. Residues: CASSTSGGTIYNEQFF.

Worth noting for this clone: The junction departs from germline at one end; a sequencing error may be responsible. In the same sample, other DNA sequences code for this CDR3. V gene TRBV18 combines with J gene TRBJ1-4, with 9 nucleotides matching TRBD1. Germline CDR1 reads KGHSH; CDR2 reads LQKENI. CDR3 length equals 14 residues. Here the CDR3 reads CASSPGTGNEKLFF. As DNA, the CDR3 is TGTGCCAGCTCACCGGGGACAGGGAATGAGAAACTGTTTTTT.

The V and J genes are TRBV4-1 and TRBJ2-7, with a possible D match to TRBD1 (6 bases). CDR3 length: 16 residues. The ends were cut back, 4 bases at V and 5 bases at J, with 21 bases in the middle. Germline V gene sequence: CDR1 MGHRA, CDR2 YSYEKL. The CDR3, as DNA: TGCGCCAGCAGCCTGAAAGGTGACAGGCTCGTCGACGAGCAGTACTTC. This gives the protein CASSLKGDRLVDEQYF.

Turning to this clone: Within the sample, other DNA sequences also encode this same CDR3. This chain connects TRBV18 to TRBJ1-1; possible D gene TRBD1, 5 bases. CDR3 length equals 14 residues. Germline CDR1 KGHSH, CDR2 LQKENI. V gave up 0 bases and J gave up 2 bases, with 7 bases separating them. The CDR3 nucleotides are TGTGCCAGCTCACCACCAGGGGTCAACACTGAAGCTTTCTTT. Encoded protein: CASSPPGVNTEAFF.

This clone was detected a few times. V gene TRBV18 combines with J gene TRBJ2-7; tentatively, D is TRBD2 (6 bases). CDR1 KGHSH and CDR2 LQKENI come from the germline V gene. Deletions cut 2 bases from V and 0 bases from J, with 11 bases between. This CDR3 is built from 15 residues. CDR3 coding DNA: TGTGCCAGCTCACCAGGAGGGGCGAGCTCCTACGAGCAGTACTTC. Translated: CASSPGGASSYEQYF.

The rearrangement joins TRBV19 to TRBJ1-1, with D tentatively TRBD1 (6 bases). V was clipped by 7 bases and J by 6 bases, with 18 bases between them. Per germline, CDR1 LNHDA and CDR2 SQIVND (reference sequence). The CDR3 has 14 amino acids. CDR3 DNA: TGTGCCAGTATCAAACATAAGGGGGAGCCTGAAGCTTTCTTT. Translated, it gives CASIKHKGEPEAFF.

This clone was observed a handful of times. The chain joins TRBV10-3 to TRBJ1-1, with TRBD1 as a possible D gene (5 bases). V was shortened by 4 bases and J by 6 bases, with 15 bases between the two germline ends. The length of the CDR3 is 14 residues. CDR1 and CDR2 (germline): ENHRY, SYGVKD. As DNA, the CDR3 is TGTGCCATCAGTGCCGAGAGGGGAGGGGCTGAAGCTTTCTTT. Its protein product is CAISAERGGAEAFF.

This chain joins TRBV28 and TRBJ1-2; tentatively, D is TRBD1 (5 bases). CDR3 length: 12 amino acids. Germline CDR1 and CDR2: MDHEN and SYDVKM. Trimming stripped 2 bases from V and 8 bases from J, with 9 bases between. In DNA form, the CDR3 reads TGTGCCAGCAGTTTAGCAGGGAGGGGCTACACCTTC. This translates into CASSLAGRGYTF.

This CDR3 is CASSPGGTGELFF. In nucleotides, the CDR3 is TGTGCCAGCAGCCCGGGGGGGACCGGGGAGCTGTTTTTT. The V and J genes are TRBV6-5 and TRBJ2-2; 8 nucleotides align to TRBD2. After removal of 6 bases from V and 5 bases from J, the junction contained 2 bases not matched to a gene. The germline gives CDR1 MNHEY, CDR2 SVGAGI. This CDR3 is 13 amino acids long.

The CDR3 here is CASSAWTGEAGELFF. CDR3 nucleotides: TGTGCCAGCAGTGCCTGGACAGGGGAGGCCGGGGAGCTGTTTTTT. The genes are TRBV2 and TRBJ2-2; 9 bases align to TRBD1. Germline V gives CDR1 SNHLY, CDR2 FYNNEI. The J segment lost 6 bases and the V segment lost 4 bases, leaving 6 bases of the junction unmatched. This CDR3 is 15 amino acids long.

The chain recombines TRBV5-4 with TRBJ2-3, with TRBD2 identical over 11 bases. The germline V gene has CDR1 SGHNT and CDR2 YYREEE (reference sequence). V was clipped by 4 bases and J by 0 bases; unmatched bases: 10. The CDR3 is made up of 18 amino acids. CDR3 residues: CASSHRLAGLPSTDTQYF. In nucleotides, the CDR3 is TGTGCCAGCAGCCATCGACTAGCGGGGTTACCTAGCACAGATACGCAGTATTTT.

This rearrangement joins TRBV19 to TRBJ2-1; D might be TRBD2 (5 bases). CDR3 length equals 12 residues. The germline gives CDR1 LNHDA, CDR2 SQIVND (reference sequence). The V and J ends lost 5 bases and 6 bases respectively, with 8 bases between them. The CDR3 reads CASSLGGNEQFF. The CDR3 DNA reads as TGTGCCAGTAGTTTAGGAGGCAATGAGCAGTTCTTC.

The chain links TRBV7-6 to TRBJ2-5; 9 nucleotides line up with TRBD1. The V gene's germline CDR1 is SGHVS and CDR2 FNYEAQ. The CDR3 has 17 amino acids. V gave up 5 bases and J gave up 5 bases; unmatched junction bases: 15. The DNA of the CDR3 is TGTGCCAGCAGCCCCAGCTTACAGGGGGCTTATGGGGAGACCCAGTACTTC. Residues: CASSPSLQGAYGETQYF.

The chain has TRBV5-4 and TRBJ2-5, with D possibly matching TRBD2 (5 bases). The CDR3 has 13 amino acids. The germline V gene encodes CDR1 SGHNT and CDR2 YYREEE (reference sequence). The germline V and J ends were trimmed by 3 bases and 1 base, with 7 bases remaining between them. For the CDR3, the DNA is TGTGCCAGCAGCTCGGACTTCCAAGAGACCCAGTACTTC. Its protein is CASSSDFQETQYF.